The 17 T cell receptor beta chains given below trace back to one sample, sequenced in a study of T cells in localized non-small cell lung cancer. Profiled with immunoSEQ multiplex PCR; TCRdb holds only in-frame clones, not every one. The sample comprises around 29,000 clones, about nine tenths of which are singletons, and 1.1% rests with the top ten. Here the sequenced sample was peripheral blood, taken before any cancer treatment. All receptors come from a woman aged 40-75 years with stage I lung adenocarcinoma.

The genes are TRBV5-1 and TRBJ2-2, with a tentative D call TRBD1 (6 bases). Germline CDR1 reads SGHRS; CDR2 reads YFSETQ. This CDR3 is 15 amino acids long. Trimming took off 0 bases at V and 7 bases at J, with 13 bases between the two ends. The CDR3 reads CASSLEGAGDGELFF. The DNA for the CDR3 is TGCGCCAGCAGCTTGGAAGGGGCAGGGGACGGGGAGCTGTTTTTT.

The chain joins TRBV28 to TRBJ1-5; 8 bases match TRBD1. The germline V gene encodes CDR1 MDHEN and CDR2 SYDVKM. The CDR3 runs to 13 residues. The J segment lost 8 bases and the V segment lost 6 bases, leaving 6 bases of the junction unmatched. The CDR3 loop reads CASSQDRVKPQHF. Here the CDR3 DNA reads TGTGCCAGCAGCCAGGACAGGGTGAAGCCCCAGCATTTT.

J is TRBJ1-5 and V is TRBV7-2, with 8 bases lining up with TRBD1. The V gene's germline CDR1 is SGHTA and CDR2 FQGNSA. The CDR3 extends over 15 amino acids. With V trimmed by 5 bases and J by 4 bases, 7 bases remained unmatched. CDR3 loop: CASSLQGQVNQPQHF. CDR3 sequence (DNA): TGTGCCAGCAGCCTCCAGGGACAGGTAAATCAGCCCCAGCATTTT.

The chain joins TRBV2 to TRBJ1-3; TRBD1 might be the D (6 bases). Trimming removed 8 bases from V and 0 bases from J, with 20 bases in between. Germline V gene lookup returns CDR1 SNHLY and CDR2 FYNNEI. This CDR3 has 17 amino acids. The CDR3, as DNA: TGTGCCAGCTCTAGAGAGGGGGATGGCTACTCTGGAAACACCATATATTTT. Amino acid sequence: CASSREGDGYSGNTIYF.

This clone was seen more than once but under ten times. The J gene is TRBJ1-1, the V gene TRBV7-9; 8 positions match TRBD1. Looked up from germline, CDR1 is SEHNR and CDR2 is FQNEAQ (reference sequence). The CDR3 extends over 15 amino acids. V dropped 5 bases and J dropped 3; count of bases not matched to a gene: 8. The CDR3 DNA is TGTGCCAGCAGCAACGGACAGGGAATTGACACTGAAGCTTTCTTT. Translated: CASSNGQGIDTEAFF.

The chain combines TRBV7-3 with TRBJ1-1; D is uncertain. CDR1 is SGHTA, CDR2 FQGTGA, per germline. With 4 bases removed from V and 7 bases from J, the gap between germline ends came to 13 bases. This CDR3 comprises 13 residues. The CDR3 coding sequence is TGTGCCAGCAGCTCAGTTTTCCGGGGTGAAGCTTTCTTT. Its translation: CASSSVFRGEAFF.

The chain combines TRBV6-6 with TRBJ2-3, with unresolved D. Trimming took 4 bases from V and 0 from J, leaving 8 bases between them. In germline, CDR1 is MNHNY, CDR2 SVGAGI (reference sequence). The CDR3 consists of 14 residues. CDR3 in DNA: TGTGCCAGCAGTTCCCTGGGCAGCACAGATACGCAGTATTTT. Translating it yields CASSSLGSTDTQYF.

The V call is TRBV7-2, the J call TRBJ1-5, with TRBD1 matching 9 bases. This CDR3 spans 13 amino acids. Trimming removed 8 bases from V and 7 bases from J; junction bases left unmatched: 6. Germline V gene lookup returns CDR1 SGHTA and CDR2 FQGNSA. Here the CDR3 reads CASATGGGQPQHF. The DNA for the CDR3 is TGTGCCAGCGCCACAGGGGGCGGACAGCCCCAGCATTTT.

This clone was seen a few times. This rearrangement joins TRBV7-2 to TRBJ2-3; TRBD2 matches 13 bases. With V trimmed by 0 bases and J by 4 bases, 4 bases remained unmatched. The germline CDR1 and CDR2 sequences are SGHTA and FQGNSA. There are 17 residues in the CDR3. CDR3 DNA sequence: TGTGCCAGCAGCTTAGCGTTTACTAGCGGGAGGGCAGATACGCAGTATTTT. This translates into CASSLAFTSGRADTQYF.

The chain joins TRBV9 to TRBJ1-2; D is unclear. The germline CDR1 and CDR2 sequences are SGDLS and YYNGEE. V was trimmed by 4 bases and J by 2 bases, leaving 12 bases between them. This CDR3 is 14 amino acids long. The CDR3 DNA is TGTGCCAGCAGCCCGGATGTGGGGAACTATGGCTACACCTTC. Translated, it gives CASSPDVGNYGYTF.

In this sample, this clone turned up a few times. The V gene is TRBV2, the J gene TRBJ2-7; 10 bases map to TRBD2. V shed 5 bases and J 3 bases; nucleotides not matched to a gene: 7. The CDR3 has 15 amino acids. Germline lookup yields CDR1 SNHLY and CDR2 FYNNEI. CDR3 nucleotides: TGTGCCAGCAGTCCGGGGGGGACTAGCGTCTACGAGCAGTACTTC. This sequence encodes CASSPGGTSVYEQYF.

The chain recombines TRBV2 with TRBJ1-2, with 7 bases lining up with TRBD1. Germline CDR1 SNHLY, CDR2 FYNNEI. The trim removed 6 bases at V and 6 bases at J, leaving 16 bases unmatched. The CDR3 is 16 residues long. The CDR3 DNA sequence: TGTGCCAGCAGCGCCCGGACAGGCCTTGCGGCGGATGGCTACACCTTC. It codes for CASSARTGLAADGYTF.

The chain couples TRBV7-8 to TRBJ1-1; D not certain. Trimming took off 5 bases at V and 3 bases at J, with 10 bases between the two ends. This CDR3 comprises 13 residues. Germline loops: CDR1 SGHVS, CDR2 FQNEAQ. The CDR3 spells CASSPYRDTEAFF. The CDR3 DNA reads TGTGCCAGCAGCCCATATAGGGACACTGAAGCTTTCTTT.

This clone has only a few counts. J is TRBJ2-1 and V is TRBV7-2; 7 bases agree with TRBD2. Per germline, CDR1 SGHTA and CDR2 FQGNSA. The CDR3 has 14 residues. V lost 4 bases, J lost 10 bases, and 10 bases stayed unmatched. The CDR3 loop reads CASSSRGGSGEQFF. CDR3 coding DNA: TGTGCCAGCAGCTCAAGAGGTGGTAGCGGGGAGCAGTTCTTC.

The chain joins TRBV18 to TRBJ2-3, with 7 positions matching TRBD1. Trimming at V came to 2 bases and at J to 0 bases, leaving 8 bases not matched to a gene. Germline V gene data show CDR1 as KGHSH and CDR2 as LQKENI. This CDR3 region has 17 residues. The chain's CDR3 is CASSPKTGLPSTDTQYF. The CDR3 nucleotides are TGTGCCAGCTCACCAAAGACAGGGCTACCTAGCACAGATACGCAGTATTTT.

This chain links TRBV30 with TRBJ2-1, with 11 bases fitting TRBD2. Per the germline V gene, CDR1 is GTSNPN and CDR2 is SVGIG (reference sequence). J gave up 0 bases and V 3 bases, and 4 bases lay outside the gene matches. This CDR3 is built from 16 residues. The CDR3 DNA reads as TGTGCCTGGAGAAATGGACTAGCGGGCTCCTACAATGAGCAGTTCTTC. This translates into CAWRNGLAGSYNEQFF. The full variable domain, its missing parts supplied by reference TRBV30 and TRBJ2-1, is SQTIHQWPATLVQPVGSPLSLECTVEGTSNPNLYWYRQAAGRGLQLLFYSVGIGQISSEVPQNLSASRPQDRQFILSSKKLLLSDSGFYLCAWRNGLAGSYNEQFFGPGTRLTVL.

The rearrangement joins TRBV15 to TRBJ2-4, with no clear D. The CDR3 loop spans 17 amino acids. Germline lookup yields CDR1 LNHNV and CDR2 YYDKDF (reference sequence). Deletions cut 0 bases from V and 4 bases from J, with 16 bases between. CDR3 nucleotide sequence: TGTGCCACCAGCAGAGATTCGGGTGGGATAAATAAAAACATTCAGTACTTC. This encodes CATSRDSGGINKNIQYF.